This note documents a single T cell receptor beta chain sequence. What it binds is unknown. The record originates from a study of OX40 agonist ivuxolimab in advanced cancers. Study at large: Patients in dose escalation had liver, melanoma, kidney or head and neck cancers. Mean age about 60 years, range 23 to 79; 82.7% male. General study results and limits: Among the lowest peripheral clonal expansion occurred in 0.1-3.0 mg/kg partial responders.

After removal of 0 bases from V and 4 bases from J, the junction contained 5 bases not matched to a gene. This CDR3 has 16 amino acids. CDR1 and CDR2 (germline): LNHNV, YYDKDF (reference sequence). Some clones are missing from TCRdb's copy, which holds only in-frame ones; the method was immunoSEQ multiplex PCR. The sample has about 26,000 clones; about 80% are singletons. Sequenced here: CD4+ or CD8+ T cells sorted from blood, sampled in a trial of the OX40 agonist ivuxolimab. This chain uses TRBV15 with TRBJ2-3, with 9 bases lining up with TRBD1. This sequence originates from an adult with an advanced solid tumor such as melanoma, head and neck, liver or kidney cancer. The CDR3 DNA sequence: TGTGCCACCAGCAGAGATTGGAGACAGGGGGCAGATACGCAGTATTTT. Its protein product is CATSRDWRQGADTQYF.